The rows below give T cell receptor beta chains drawn from one sample of a study of T cell repertoires in cytomegalovirus infection. TCRdb itself ran the reads through MiXCR, one entry per CDR3 protein. The data hold approximately 100,000 distinct CDR3 sequences, with 20% to 30% observed a single time. What was sequenced was CD8+ T cells from PBMCs. The source of these receptors is a human donor in good health (CMV status not recorded). Some clones in this sample may be carry-over from other donors' samples. Each CDR3 is given with its conserved first and last residue. A D gene is named only where the DNA matches it firmly. Clone size, where shown, is once, few, many, or a class for clones that have expanded.

CDR3 DNA: TGTGCCAGCAGGGAAACAGGCTCTGGAAACACCATATATTTT
CDR3 protein: CASRETGSGNTIYF
clone size: few
D gene: -
J gene: TRBJ1-3
V gene: TRBV2

CDR3 DNA: TGCAGCGTTGAAGACGAGTTCGGGAACACTGAAGCTTTCTTT
CDR3 protein: CSVEDEFGNTEAFF
clone size: few
D gene: -
J gene: TRBJ1-1
V gene: TRBV29-1

CDR3 DNA: TGTGCCAGCAGACTGACGGACACCGGGGAGCTGTTTTTT
CDR3 protein: CASRLTDTGELFF
clone size: many
D gene: -
J gene: TRBJ2-2
V gene: TRBV7-6

CDR3 DNA: TGTGCCAGCAGTTACTCGACTCTAGCCGGGGAGCTGTTTTTT
CDR3 protein: CASSYSTLAGELFF
clone size: -
D gene: -
J gene: TRBJ2-2
V gene: TRBV6-2/TRBV6-3

CDR3 DNA: TGTGCCAGCAGTTGGCGGAATAGCAATCAGCCCCAGCATTTT
CDR3 protein: CASSWRNSNQPQHF
clone size: -
D gene: -
J gene: TRBJ1-5
V gene: TRBV6-2/TRBV6-3

CDR3 DNA: TGTGCCAGCAGCTTTAGCGGGAGCGGCACAGATACGCAGTATTTT
CDR3 protein: CASSFSGSGTDTQYF
clone size: few
D gene: TRBD2
J gene: TRBJ2-3
V gene: TRBV7-2

CDR3 DNA: TGCGCCAGCAGCTTGGAGGGCGGGAGCCACTACAATGAGCAGTTCTTC
CDR3 protein: CASSLEGGSHYNEQFF
clone size: -
D gene: TRBD2
J gene: TRBJ2-1
V gene: TRBV5-1

CDR3 DNA: TGTGCCAGTAGGGGAGGTCAGGGTGGCAATCAGCCCCAGCATTTT
CDR3 protein: CASRGGQGGNQPQHF
clone size: once
D gene: -
J gene: TRBJ1-5
V gene: TRBV19

CDR3 DNA: TGTGCCAGCAGCCCTTACCCTCCGACAGCCTCTAACTATGGCTACACCTTC
CDR3 protein: CASSPYPPTASNYGYTF
clone size: -
D gene: -
J gene: TRBJ1-2
V gene: TRBV7-6

CDR3 DNA: TGTGCCAGCAGCTTAGCGCAAGGGCAGGGGGGTTCGTGGCAAGAGACCCAGTACTTC
CDR3 protein: CASSLAQGQGGSWQETQYF
clone size: many
D gene: -
J gene: TRBJ2-5
V gene: TRBV7-6

CDR3 DNA: TGTGCCAGCAGCTCCCCTGGACCGCGGCATGAGCAGTTCTTC
CDR3 protein: CASSSPGPRHEQFF
clone size: -
D gene: -
J gene: TRBJ2-1
V gene: TRBV11-2

CDR3 DNA: TGTGCCAGCAGTTTCGGAAGCGGGGGCCCCCAAGAGACCCAGTACTTC
CDR3 protein: CASSFGSGGPQETQYF
clone size: few
D gene: TRBD2
J gene: TRBJ2-5
V gene: TRBV12-3/TRBV12-4

CDR3 DNA: TGTGCCAGCAGCAACACCGGGACAGACACTGAAGCTTTCTTT
CDR3 protein: CASSNTGTDTEAFF
clone size: few
D gene: TRBD1
J gene: TRBJ1-1
V gene: TRBV14

CDR3 DNA: TGTGCCAGCAGTTTAAAGAGGGGGGCAGGGGGAGGCTATGGCTACACCTTC
CDR3 protein: CASSLKRGAGGGYGYTF
clone size: few
D gene: TRBD1
J gene: TRBJ1-2
V gene: TRBV28

CDR3 DNA: TGTGCCAGCAGGCCAGACGGAGCCTCTGGAAACACCATATATTTT
CDR3 protein: CASRPDGASGNTIYF
clone size: -
D gene: -
J gene: TRBJ1-3
V gene: TRBV7-9

CDR3 DNA: TGTGCCAGCAGCCTCTTATGGGGCGCTGAAGCTTTCTTT
CDR3 protein: CASSLLWGAEAFF
clone size: -
D gene: -
J gene: TRBJ1-1
V gene: TRBV7-6

CDR3 DNA: TGTGCCAGCAGCTTGACTAGCGGGGGGGACCCACCATACAATGAGCAGTTCTTC
CDR3 protein: CASSLTSGGDPPYNEQFF
clone size: many
D gene: TRBD2
J gene: TRBJ2-1
V gene: TRBV7-9